This is a list of T cell receptor beta chains from one sample in a study of blood T cell repertoires in COVID-19. TCRdb's table, derived via immunoSEQ multiplex PCR, lists solely in-frame clones and lacks some. The data contain 220,000 or so clones, 84% of them seen just once; the ten biggest clones take up 3% to 3.5%. The sequenced sample was peripheral blood. The receptors derive from a woman aged 25 to 39 who had recovered from COVID-19. The CDR3 runs from the conserved cysteine through the conserved F or W. A D gene is named only where the DNA matches it firmly.

cdr3_aa,v_call,d_call,j_call
CASLRSGMEQYF,TRBV6-5,-,TRBJ2-7
CASSIRRGRAEAFF,TRBV19,-,TRBJ1-1
CASSPDRNEQFF,TRBV4-2,-,TRBJ2-1
CASRVSQGSTEAFF,TRBV6-4,-,TRBJ1-1
CASGDRVLHQPQHF,TRBV2,TRBD1,TRBJ1-5
CASSRRYEQYF,TRBV12-3/TRBV12-4,-,TRBJ2-7
CASSDSGVGTDTQYF,TRBV2,-,TRBJ2-3
CASSVEGTGGIYEQYF,TRBV9,TRBD1,TRBJ2-7
CASSLLGGGGSYEQYF,TRBV6-5,-,TRBJ2-7
CASSLSGAAYGYTF,TRBV27,-,TRBJ1-2
CASSGWTGGAYRAQPQHF,TRBV19,TRBD1,TRBJ1-5
CASSYATGQETQYF,TRBV6-5,TRBD1,TRBJ2-5
CASSSGTEKSYGYTF,TRBV28,TRBD1,TRBJ1-2
CASGLVGGRPQHF,TRBV12-5,-,TRBJ1-5
CASSYAEMTDSGNTIYF,TRBV6-2/TRBV6-3,-,TRBJ1-3
CASSLMRQIGLANYGYTF,TRBV5-4,-,TRBJ1-2
CASSSIQGFEETQYF,TRBV7-6,TRBD1,TRBJ2-5
CASSTSGRRPSYEQYF,TRBV19,TRBD2,TRBJ2-7
CASSWGDGSPLHF,TRBV5-4,-,TRBJ1-6
CASSQSRTDSYEQYF,TRBV23-1,-,TRBJ2-7
CASSIALGQGNYGYTF,TRBV19,TRBD1,TRBJ1-2
CAISGLAGHTDTQYF,TRBV10-3,TRBD2,TRBJ2-3
CASSLQDRGHEQYF,TRBV19,TRBD1,TRBJ2-7
CASTESPRSYSYTF,TRBV19,-,TRBJ1-2
CATDDRGGEKLFF,TRBV7-9,TRBD1,TRBJ1-4
CASSLSSGPGANVLTF,TRBV7-8,-,TRBJ2-6
CASSSRGSHADTQYF,TRBV7-8,TRBD2,TRBJ2-3
CASSQPGLAGGTDTQYF,TRBV4-2,TRBD2,TRBJ2-3
CASSPGLAGRTSTDTQYF,TRBV3-1/TRBV3-2,TRBD2,TRBJ2-3
CASSIGAGVAKNIQYF,TRBV19,-,TRBJ2-4
CASSVEGGGREKLFF,TRBV9,TRBD1,TRBJ1-4
CASSLYRDGSQPQHF,TRBV5-6,-,TRBJ1-5
CASSQEGGAGLNYGYTF,TRBV3-1/TRBV3-2,-,TRBJ1-2
CSVAVGTISYEQYF,TRBV29-1,TRBD2,TRBJ2-7
CASGYWGAAQPQHF,TRBV2,-,TRBJ1-5
CASRQGFLNEKLFF,TRBV27,-,TRBJ1-4
CASGLGPEIATRHEQYF,TRBV12-5,-,TRBJ2-7
CASSFGQGKGSYEQYF,TRBV21-1,-,TRBJ2-7
CAWSRPGGETQYF,TRBV30,-,TRBJ2-5
CASSYDKLETQYF,TRBV6-5,-,TRBJ2-5
CASSQTTGEFFYEQYF,TRBV14,TRBD1,TRBJ2-7
CASSFRTGTDTQYF,TRBV7-3,-,TRBJ2-3
CASSLEGGETDTQYF,TRBV5-1,TRBD1,TRBJ2-3
CASSYLPGKYEQYF,TRBV6-5,-,TRBJ2-7
CASSLGWRESSGNTIYF,TRBV5-6,-,TRBJ1-3
CASSPPDRGVGYGYTF,TRBV25-1,TRBD1,TRBJ1-2
CASSAGTGGQVAFF,TRBV5-1,TRBD1,TRBJ1-1
CATYLRGNEQFF,TRBV30,-,TRBJ2-1
CASSGTGYTGELFF,TRBV19,TRBD1,TRBJ2-2
CASSTAREGTYNEQFF,TRBV27,TRBD2,TRBJ2-1
CASSLRGEKLFF,TRBV27,-,TRBJ1-4
CAISDRQGKGNTIYF,TRBV10-3,-,TRBJ1-3
CATLKRGGTGELFF,TRBV19,TRBD2,TRBJ2-2
CASSQIQWDRGKAFF,TRBV4-1,-,TRBJ1-1
CAWSAPSQLGGNSPLHF,TRBV30,-,TRBJ1-6
CASEDRAWMQPQHF,TRBV19,TRBD1,TRBJ1-5
CASSLHSNQPQHF,TRBV11-2,-,TRBJ1-5
CASSFLVGTREDTQYF,TRBV28,TRBD2,TRBJ2-3
CASSPLTRASSYNEQFF,TRBV7-9,-,TRBJ2-1
CASSYNADSNYGYTF,TRBV6-5,-,TRBJ1-2